The 10 T cell receptor beta chains in this list originate from one sample, sequenced in a study of technical replicates of blood from several donors. Only in-frame clones appear in the TCRdb table, and some are missing; sequencing was by immunoSEQ multiplex PCR. The sample holds approximately 74,000 clones; 95% to 98% are singletons and the top ten take about 0.16%. The sequencing sample was made of T cells isolated from PBMCs. The receptor set was obtained from a human donor in good health.

The J gene is TRBJ2-1, the V gene TRBV7-6, with D unresolved. Germline V gene sequence: CDR1 SGHVS, CDR2 FNYEAQ. Trimming took off 2 bases at V and 7 bases at J, with 15 bases between the two ends. CDR3 length equals 15 residues. The CDR3 coding sequence is TGTGCCAGCAGCTTAAGTAGCACTGGCTGGAATGAGCAGTTCTTC. Protein: CASSLSSTGWNEQFF.

The CDR3 region has the DNA TGTGCCAGCAGCTCCATCGAGAGAAGGGGCAGGGGGCAGGGCAATCAGCCCCAGCATTTT. Amino acid sequence: CASSSIERRGRGQGNQPQHF. The V and J genes are TRBV28 and TRBJ1-5, with TRBD1 matching over 8 bases. The CDR3 contains 20 residues. Germline CDR1 is MDHEN and CDR2 is SYDVKM. The trim removed 6 bases at V and 2 bases at J, leaving 21 bases unmatched.

The chain employs TRBV5-1 and TRBJ2-7, with D perhaps TRBD1 (5 bases). The CDR3 length is 14 residues. CDR1 SGHRS and CDR2 YFSETQ come from the germline V gene. V was clipped by 0 bases and J by 4 bases, with 11 bases between them. CDR3 sequence: CASSLGTSIYEQYF. The CDR3 DNA reads TGCGCCAGCAGCTTGGGGACATCAATTTACGAGCAGTACTTC.

Points on this clone: A junction end diverges from the germline sequence, so it may reflect a read error. The rearrangement joins TRBV7-9 to TRBJ1-2; D might be TRBD1 (6 bases). This CDR3 has 16 amino acids. Germline V lookup: CDR1 SEHNR, CDR2 FQNEAQ (reference sequence). For the CDR3, the DNA is TGTGCCAGCAACTTATTGGACAGTGCCCTTGGCTATGGCTACACCTTC. Protein: CASNLLDSALGYGYTF.

This chain joins TRBV7-9 and TRBJ1-2, with no clear D. The germline CDR1 and CDR2 sequences are SEHNR and FQNEAQ (reference sequence). The CDR3 has 13 residues. Trimming took 6 bases from V and 4 from J, leaving 12 bases between them. CDR3: CASSRPRSYGYTF. CDR3 coding DNA: TGTGCCAGCAGTCGCCCCCGGAGCTATGGCTACACCTTC. Using reference TRBV7-9 and TRBJ1-2 for the parts outside the CDR3, the full variable domain is DTGVSQNPRHKITKRGQNVTFRCDPISEHNRLYWYRQTLGQGPEFLTYFQNEAQLEKSRLLSDRFSAERPKGSFSTLEIQRTEQGDSAMYLCASSRPRSYGYTFGSGTRLTVV.

The rearrangement links TRBV30 to TRBJ2-1; 9 positions agree with TRBD1. After removal of 8 bases from V and 1 base from J, the junction contained 6 bases not matched to a gene. The CDR3 runs 14 residues. From germline, CDR1 is GTSNPN and CDR2 SVGIG (reference sequence). CDR3 DNA: TGTGCCGTGGGAGGACAGGGGTCCTACAATGAGCAGTTCTTC. Translating gives CAVGGQGSYNEQFF.

The V and J genes are TRBV19 and TRBJ1-1; D is unclear. V was shortened by 8 bases and J by 1 base, with 8 bases between the two germline ends. Germline lookup yields CDR1 LNHDA and CDR2 SQIVND (reference sequence). This CDR3 comprises 12 residues. The CDR3 nucleotides are TGTGCCAGTGAGGGTGGGAACACTGAAGCTTTCTTT. Translated: CASEGGNTEAFF.

J is TRBJ1-2 and V is TRBV10-3; possible D gene TRBD1, 6 bases. Per germline, CDR1 ENHRY and CDR2 SYGVKD. The CDR3 runs to 17 residues. With 4 bases removed from V and 1 base from J, the gap between germline ends came to 19 bases. The CDR3 reads CAISGVGTSPDNYGYTF. CDR3 in DNA: TGTGCCATCAGTGGGGTCGGGACATCGCCTGATAACTATGGCTACACCTTC.

The chain carries TRBV2 and TRBJ2-7; 8 bases match TRBD2. From germline, CDR1 is SNHLY and CDR2 FYNNEI. V shed 6 bases, J shed 3 bases, and the junction held 10 bases outside the gene matches. The CDR3 loop spans 15 amino acids. CDR3 residues: CASSRQTGTSYEQYF. The CDR3 DNA is TGTGCCAGCAGCCGACAGACCGGGACTAGCTACGAGCAGTACTTC.

The J gene is TRBJ1-1, the V gene TRBV2, with D possibly TRBD1 on 5 matching bases. The CDR3 is 13 residues long. CDR1 is SNHLY, CDR2 FYNNEI, per germline. Deletions cut 8 bases from V and 10 bases from J, with 20 bases between. The CDR3, as DNA: TGTGCCAGCGGCCGGGAGGCAAGGGGTGCAGCTTTCTTT. Its translation is CASGREARGAAFF.